This passage covers 5 T cell receptor beta chains from one sample sequenced in a study of Graves' ophthalmopathy and Graves' hyperthyroidism. Investigators amplified TCR beta CDR3 regions from RNA transcripts. HTBI primers were used in a first-round RT-PCR, which preceded a second-round multiplex PCR. TCRdb processed the multiplex PCR reads anew with MiXCR; each CDR3 protein has one entry. The sample includes around 660,000 distinct CDR3 sequences, roughly 41% of them seen just once. Sequencing input: peripheral blood. The origin of the receptors is an adult man with Graves' ophthalmopathy.

This chain joins TRBV12-3 or TRBV12-4 and TRBJ2-2, with TRBD1 as a possible D gene (6 bases). Trimming left V 6 bases short and J 3 bases short, with 14 bases between. This CDR3 contains 15 residues. The CDR3 coding sequence is TGTGCCAGCAGCTCTCGGGACATGTACACCGGGGAGCTGTTTTTT. It is translated as CASSSRDMYTGELFF.

The rearrangement uses TRBV5-5 and TRBJ1-5, with 7 nucleotides matching TRBD1. CDR3 length equals 14 residues. V trimming: 4 bases; J trimming: 4 bases; junction bases outside the gene matches: 5. Germline CDR1 is SGHKS and CDR2 is YYEKEE (reference sequence). CDR3 sequence reads: CASSRTGWNQPQHF. CDR3 sequence (DNA): TGTGCCAGCAGCCGGACAGGCTGGAATCAGCCCCAGCATTTT.

CDR3 sequence: CASSFTELSGNTIYF. DNA of the CDR3: TGTGCCAGCAGCTTTACGGAACTCTCTGGAAACACCATATATTTT. The V call is TRBV7-3, the J call TRBJ1-3; D gene uncertain. CDR3 length: 15 residues. Germline values: CDR1 SGHTA, CDR2 FQGTGA. Trimming pared 3 bases from V and 0 bases from J, leaving 9 bases between.

This clonotype is judged medium-sized. The gene calls are TRBV7-8 and TRBJ1-2, with a weak D call TRBD1 (5 bases). The CDR3 covers 14 residues. CDR1 is SGHVS and CDR2 is FQNEAQ in the germline V gene. Trimming took 0 bases from V and 5 from J, leaving 10 bases between them. This CDR3 reads CASSLAGLTYGYTF. As DNA, the CDR3 is TGTGCCAGCAGCTTAGCGGGACTGACTTATGGCTACACCTTC.

The V gene is TRBV29-1, the J gene TRBJ1-1; D not certain. Germline loops: CDR1 SQVTM, CDR2 ANQGSEA. V lost 4 bases and J lost 1, with 13 bases in between. The CDR3 has 14 amino acids. CDR3 sequence reads: CSVVGYIGNTEAFF. The CDR3 bases are TGCAGCGTTGTGGGATATATTGGGAACACTGAAGCTTTCTTT.